The next 32 T cell receptor beta chains were all read from a single sample in a study of cytomegalovirus exposure and HLA in healthy donors. The PCR contained 60 Vbeta and 13 Jbeta primers. The method was immunoSEQ multiplex PCR; TCRdb's version includes in-frame clones alone and lacks a portion of them. Of some 140,000 clones in the sample, 70% to 85% were seen once. The specimen was PBMCs. Receptors were obtained from a woman aged 45-65 years in good health and CMV-seropositive.

This clone came up a few times. The rearrangement joins TRBV15 to TRBJ1-1; D might be TRBD1 (5 bases). The CDR3 totals 15 residues. From germline, CDR1 is LNHNV and CDR2 YYDKDF (reference sequence). Trimming removed 1 base from V and 4 bases from J, with 13 bases in between. This chain's CDR3 is CATSRGEGWGTEAFF. For the CDR3, the DNA is TGTGCCACCAGCAGAGGGGAGGGGTGGGGCACTGAAGCTTTCTTT.

The chain uses TRBV28 and TRBJ1-3; TRBD1 is a possible D gene (6 bases). The CDR3 runs 16 residues. V was cut by 4 bases and J by 0 bases, with 13 bases left in between. Germline CDR1 reads MDHEN; CDR2 reads SYDVKM. For the CDR3, the DNA is TGTGCCAGCAGTTCTACAGGGAGAAGCTCTGGAAACACCATATATTTT. It codes for CASSSTGRSSGNTIYF.

The J gene is TRBJ1-2, the V gene TRBV20-1; D gene ambiguous. V was cut by 5 bases and J by 4 bases, with 8 bases left in between. This CDR3 is 11 amino acids long. Germline V CDR1 and CDR2: DFQATT, SNEGSKA (reference sequence). The CDR3 loop reads CSASTGYGYTF. The CDR3 region has the DNA TGCAGTGCTTCAACCGGCTATGGCTACACCTTC.

This chain connects TRBV5-4 to TRBJ2-1, with no clear D. The CDR3 sequence is 11 residues long. Germline assignment: CDR1 SGHNT and CDR2 YYREEE (reference sequence). Trimming removed 3 bases at V and 5 bases at J, with 3 bases between. Written as DNA, the CDR3 is TGTGCCAGCAGCTCGGACAATGAGCAGTTCTTC. It is translated as CASSSDNEQFF.

This rearrangement joins TRBV29-1 to TRBJ1-1; D is perhaps TRBD1 (6 bases). The germline V and J ends were trimmed by 1 base and 5 bases, with 8 bases remaining between them. This CDR3 has 12 residues. CDR1 SQVTM and CDR2 ANQGSEA come from the germline V gene. The CDR3 loop reads CSVEGGGTEAFF. The CDR3 DNA is TGCAGCGTTGAAGGAGGGGGAACTGAAGCTTTCTTT.

This rearrangement joins TRBV9 to TRBJ1-6, with D hard to call. V was shortened by 3 bases and J by 10 bases, with 17 bases between the two germline ends. Germline CDR1 SGDLS, CDR2 YYNGEE. The CDR3 sequence is 15 residues long. This chain's CDR3 is CASSGQGVASSPLHF. The CDR3 DNA follows: TGTGCCAGCAGCGGACAAGGTGTGGCGAGCTCACCCCTCCACTTT.

The chain carries TRBV27 and TRBJ1-4; D may be TRBD1 (5 bases). V shed 5 bases and J shed 10 bases, with 14 bases lying between them. Germline CDR1 MNHEY, CDR2 SMNVEV (reference sequence). The CDR3 spans 13 residues. The CDR3 spells CASSPRQLAKLFF. In DNA form, the CDR3 reads TGTGCCAGCAGTCCCAGACAGCTCGCAAAACTGTTTTTT. Complete variable domain (other parts from reference TRBV27 and TRBJ1-4): EAQVTQNPRYLITVTGKKLTVTCSQNMNHEYMSWYRQDPGLGLRQIYYSMNVEVTDKGDVPEGYKVSRKEKRNFPLILESPSPNQTSLYFCASSPRQLAKLFFGSGTQLSVL.

The rearrangement links TRBV5-4 to TRBJ2-5, with D maybe TRBD1 (6 bases). Germline V lookup: CDR1 SGHNT, CDR2 YYREEE (reference sequence). V was trimmed by 0 bases and J by 5 bases, leaving 14 bases between them. The CDR3 is made up of 15 amino acids. The CDR3: CASSLETGRRETQYF. The CDR3 DNA reads as TGTGCCAGCAGCTTGGAGACAGGCAGGCGGGAGACCCAGTACTTC.

Many counts were recorded for this clone. The chain employs TRBV5-5 and TRBJ1-2; a possible D gene is TRBD1 (6 bases). CDR1 is SGHKS, CDR2 YYEKEE, per germline (reference sequence). CDR3 length: 15 amino acids. The germline V and J ends were trimmed by 2 bases and 7 bases, with 18 bases remaining between them. The CDR3 spells CASSFNLQGMSGYTF. The CDR3 DNA is TGTGCCAGCAGCTTCAATCTACAGGGTATGAGTGGCTACACCTTC. The full variable domain, rest sourced from reference TRBV5-5 and TRBJ1-2, is DAGVTQSPTHLIKTRGQQVTLRCSPISGHKSVSWYQQVLGQGPQFIFQYYEKEERGRGNFPDRFSARQFPNYSSELNVNALLLGDSALYLCASSFNLQGMSGYTFGSGTRLTVV.

CDR3: CASSFRDNSNQPQHF. For the CDR3, the DNA is TGTGCCAGTAGTTTCCGGGACAATAGCAATCAGCCCCAGCATTTT. The chain combines TRBV19 with TRBJ1-5; perhaps TRBD1 as D (6 bases). Germline lookup yields CDR1 LNHDA and CDR2 SQIVND (reference sequence). V shed 5 bases and J shed 0 bases, with 11 bases lying between them. The CDR3 consists of 15 residues. The whole variable domain, remainder taken from reference TRBV19 and TRBJ1-5, is DGGITQSPKYLFRKEGQNVTLSCEQNLNHDAMYWYRQDPGQGLRLIYYSQIVNDFQKGDIAEGYSVSREKKESFPLTVTSAQKNPTAFYLCASSFRDNSNQPQHFGDGTRLSIL.

This clone was seen a few times. The CDR3 protein is CASSFPTGELFF. CDR3 DNA: TGTGCCAGCAGTTTTCCTACGGGGGAGCTGTTTTTT. J is TRBJ2-2 and V is TRBV27; D unresolved. CDR3 size: 12 residues. V was cut by 3 bases and J by 8 bases, with 7 bases left in between. Germline V gene data show CDR1 as MNHEY and CDR2 as SMNVEV (reference sequence).

The genes are TRBV11-2 and TRBJ2-1, with 10 bases matching TRBD2. The J segment lost 6 bases and the V segment lost 5 bases, leaving 10 bases of the junction unmatched. CDR1 SGHAT and CDR2 FQNNGV come from the germline V gene. The CDR3 spans 16 residues. The CDR3 loop reads CASSPQRLAGSNEQFF. In DNA, the CDR3 is TGTGCCAGCAGCCCCCAGAGACTAGCGGGTTCCAATGAGCAGTTCTTC.

The chain carries TRBV6-6 and TRBJ2-3; 7 bases are a match to TRBD2. The CDR3 consists of 16 residues. V trimming: 4 bases; J trimming: 1 base; junction bases outside the gene matches: 8. Germline V gives CDR1 MNHNY, CDR2 SVGAGI (reference sequence). CDR3 protein: CASSSPLGGGTDTQYF. The CDR3, as DNA: TGTGCCAGCAGTTCCCCGTTGGGGGGGGGCACAGATACGCAGTATTTT.

V gene TRBV19 combines with J gene TRBJ1-4; TRBD1 might be the D (5 bases). Germline values: CDR1 LNHDA, CDR2 SQIVND (reference sequence). The V end lost 4 bases, the J end lost 8 bases, and 14 bases lay between the germline ends. The CDR3 extends over 14 amino acids. The CDR3 region is CASSTPGGWEKLFF. CDR3 nucleotides: TGTGCCAGTAGTACTCCGGGGGGTTGGGAAAAACTGTTTTTT.

This chain joins TRBV6-5 and TRBJ2-1; the D is unclear. The length of the CDR3 is 11 residues. The V end was cut by 0 bases, the J end by 8 bases, with 2 bases between. Germline CDR1 MNHEY, CDR2 SVGAGI. Written as DNA, the CDR3 is TGTGCCAGCAGTTACTCCTATGAGCAGTTCTTC. Encoded protein: CASSYSYEQFF.

The V call is TRBV2, the J call TRBJ2-2; 9 bases are shared with TRBD2. The germline CDR1 and CDR2 sequences are SNHLY and FYNNEI. Trimming removed 9 bases from V and 10 bases from J; junction bases left unmatched: 3. The CDR3 extends over 11 amino acids. The CDR3 sequence: CARGTSLELFF. CDR3 DNA sequence: TGTGCCAGGGGGACTAGCTTGGAGCTGTTTTTT.

This rearrangement joins TRBV6-1 to TRBJ2-3; D possibly corresponds to TRBD2 (6 bases). Trimming shortened V by 7 bases and J by 3 bases, and 17 bases separated the two germline ends. This CDR3 spans 15 amino acids. The V gene's germline CDR1 is MNHNS and CDR2 SASEGT. CDR3 residues: CASTPWGDGTDTQYF. As DNA, the CDR3 is TGTGCCAGCACCCCGTGGGGGGATGGGACAGATACGCAGTATTTT.

The chain combines TRBV19 with TRBJ2-3; D call uncertain. Germline CDR1 LNHDA, CDR2 SQIVND (reference sequence). Trimming took off 4 bases at V and 0 bases at J, with 8 bases between the two ends. This CDR3 has 14 residues. The CDR3 sequence is CASSSRGSTDTQYF. In DNA, the CDR3 is TGTGCCAGTAGTAGTCGCGGTAGCACAGATACGCAGTATTTT. Full variable domain (outside the CDR3, taken from reference TRBV19 and TRBJ2-3): DGGITQSPKYLFRKEGQNVTLSCEQNLNHDAMYWYRQDPGQGLRLIYYSQIVNDFQKGDIAEGYSVSREKKESFPLTVTSAQKNPTAFYLCASSSRGSTDTQYFGPGTRLTVL.

This clone was seen a handful of times. This chain links TRBV28 with TRBJ2-5; weak D call: TRBD2 (6 bases). In germline, CDR1 is MDHEN, CDR2 SYDVKM. The length of the CDR3 is 15 residues. The V end was cut by 4 bases, the J end by 1 base, with 13 bases between. CDR3 protein: CASSSFPGLQETQYF. The DNA for the CDR3 is TGTGCCAGCAGTTCCTTTCCGGGACTCCAAGAGACCCAGTACTTC. Together with reference TRBV28 and TRBJ2-5, the CDR3 gives the full variable domain: DVKVTQSSRYLVKRTGEKVFLECVQDMDHENMFWYRQDPGLGLRLIYFSYDVKMKEKGDIPEGYSVSREKKERFSLILESASTNQTSMYLCASSSFPGLQETQYFGPGTRLLVL.

This clone has a single count. V usage is TRBV7-6 and J usage is TRBJ2-7; TRBD1 might be the D (5 bases). V gave up 1 base and J gave up 2 bases, with 9 bases separating them. The germline CDR1 and CDR2 sequences are SGHVS and FNYEAQ. This CDR3 has 14 amino acids. This CDR3 reads CASSLEGRAYEQYF. The DNA of the CDR3 is TGTGCCAGCAGCTTAGAGGGCAGGGCCTACGAGCAGTACTTC.

The chain uses TRBV6-5 and TRBJ2-2, with D possibly being TRBD1 (5 bases). Between the trimmed V and J ends, which lost 5 bases and 8 bases, there was a span of 12 bases. This CDR3 contains 13 residues. Germline CDR1 and CDR2: MNHEY and SVGAGI. CDR3 sequence reads: CASSPLSGGELFF. The CDR3 nucleotides read TGTGCCAGCAGTCCTCTGTCAGGGGGGGAGCTGTTTTTT.

The chain is built from TRBV19 and TRBJ1-6; possibly TRBD1 for D (5 bases). This CDR3 region has 14 residues. CDR1 LNHDA and CDR2 SQIVND come from the germline V gene (reference sequence). Between the trimmed V and J ends, which lost 8 bases and 7 bases, there was a span of 15 bases. The CDR3 DNA reads TGTGCCAGTCACCTCGCAGGGCTCAATTCACCCCTCCACTTT. It translates to CASHLAGLNSPLHF.

This chain links TRBV7-2 with TRBJ1-5; 11 bases line up with TRBD1. The CDR3 loop spans 15 amino acids. Germline V gene sequence: CDR1 SGHTA, CDR2 FQGNSA. V was pared by 4 bases and J by 7 bases, with 6 bases of the junction left unmatched. In DNA, the CDR3 is TGTGCCAGCAGCTACGGACAGGGGGCTGGACAGCCCCAGCATTTT. It is translated as CASSYGQGAGQPQHF.

This clone is a singleton in its sample. The chain has TRBV19 and TRBJ2-3, with TRBD2 as a possible D gene (6 bases). V shed 5 bases and J shed 2 bases, with 14 bases lying between them. The germline V gene encodes CDR1 LNHDA and CDR2 SQIVND (reference sequence). The CDR3 consists of 15 residues. In DNA form, the CDR3 reads TGTGCCAGTAGTCCTTTTGGAGGGCCCACAGATACGCAGTATTTT. Translated, it gives CASSPFGGPTDTQYF.

This rearrangement joins TRBV10-1 to TRBJ1-1; 8 bases map to TRBD1. The V gene end was trimmed by 6 bases and the J gene end by 4 bases; junction bases not matched to a gene: 7. Germline V gene sequence: CDR1 WNHNN, CDR2 SYGVQD (reference sequence). The CDR3 consists of 14 residues. The CDR3 bases are TGCGCCAGCAGCCAGGGGGCGGAGGGCACTGAAGCTTTCTTT. Translating gives CASSQGAEGTEAFF.

The chain links TRBV19 to TRBJ1-6; weak D call: TRBD1 (5 bases). V lost 8 bases and J lost 7, with 12 bases in between. Germline CDR1 is LNHDA and CDR2 is SQIVND (reference sequence). The CDR3 runs to 13 residues. CDR3 nucleotide sequence: TGTGCCAGTGGCGACAAGGGGAATTCACCCCTCCACTTT. This sequence encodes CASGDKGNSPLHF.

The chain uses TRBV11-2 and TRBJ1-2, with D maybe TRBD1 (6 bases). The CDR3 contains 13 residues. Trimming took off 1 base at V and 3 bases at J, with 6 bases between the two ends. Germline V gene data show CDR1 as SGHAT and CDR2 as FQNNGV. The CDR3: CASSLGTDYGYTF. Written as DNA, the CDR3 is TGTGCCAGCAGCTTAGGGACAGACTATGGCTACACCTTC.

This sequence joins TRBV15 and TRBJ2-7; weak D call: TRBD2 (5 bases). V was cut by 7 bases and J by 6 bases, with 13 bases left in between. The CDR3 sequence is 12 residues long. Germline CDR1 is LNHNV and CDR2 is YYDKDF (reference sequence). CDR3 protein: CATTPGSSEQYF. The CDR3 DNA reads as TGTGCCACCACCCCGGGATCTTCCGAGCAGTACTTC.

The V gene is TRBV21-1, the J gene TRBJ2-7; whether TRBD1, the table's D call, matches the DNA was not checked. TRBV21-1 is a known pseudogene. The CDR3 spans 12 residues. This chain's CDR3 is CASSQDRREQYF. CDR3 nucleotides: TGTGCCAGCAGCCAGGACAGACGCGAGCAGTACTTC.

V gene TRBV4-1 combines with J gene TRBJ2-3; a possible D gene is TRBD2 (7 bases). This CDR3 is built from 17 residues. Trimming removed 0 bases at V and 2 bases at J, with 15 bases between. The germline V gene has CDR1 MGHRA and CDR2 YSYEKL. CDR3 sequence: CASSQEGEGGTTDTQYF. The CDR3 nucleotides read TGCGCCAGCAGCCAAGAAGGTGAGGGGGGGACCACAGATACGCAGTATTTT.

This chain joins TRBV7-3 and TRBJ1-2; TRBD1 matches at 11 bases. Per the germline V gene, CDR1 is SGHTA and CDR2 is FQGTGA. The CDR3 covers 13 residues. Germline trimming cut 5 bases from V and 6 bases from J; bases unmatched to any gene: 2. The CDR3, as DNA: TGTGCCAGCAGCCAGGGACAGGGGGATGGCTACACCTTC. Translating it yields CASSQGQGDGYTF.

The chain has TRBV7-3 and TRBJ2-1; 9 bases agree with TRBD2. CDR3 size: 15 residues. J lost 5 bases, V lost 5 bases, and 7 bases had no gene match. Germline CDR1 SGHTA, CDR2 FQGTGA. The CDR3 sequence: CASSVKRGDDNEQFF. The CDR3 bases are TGTGCCAGCAGCGTGAAGCGGGGGGACGACAATGAGCAGTTCTTC.